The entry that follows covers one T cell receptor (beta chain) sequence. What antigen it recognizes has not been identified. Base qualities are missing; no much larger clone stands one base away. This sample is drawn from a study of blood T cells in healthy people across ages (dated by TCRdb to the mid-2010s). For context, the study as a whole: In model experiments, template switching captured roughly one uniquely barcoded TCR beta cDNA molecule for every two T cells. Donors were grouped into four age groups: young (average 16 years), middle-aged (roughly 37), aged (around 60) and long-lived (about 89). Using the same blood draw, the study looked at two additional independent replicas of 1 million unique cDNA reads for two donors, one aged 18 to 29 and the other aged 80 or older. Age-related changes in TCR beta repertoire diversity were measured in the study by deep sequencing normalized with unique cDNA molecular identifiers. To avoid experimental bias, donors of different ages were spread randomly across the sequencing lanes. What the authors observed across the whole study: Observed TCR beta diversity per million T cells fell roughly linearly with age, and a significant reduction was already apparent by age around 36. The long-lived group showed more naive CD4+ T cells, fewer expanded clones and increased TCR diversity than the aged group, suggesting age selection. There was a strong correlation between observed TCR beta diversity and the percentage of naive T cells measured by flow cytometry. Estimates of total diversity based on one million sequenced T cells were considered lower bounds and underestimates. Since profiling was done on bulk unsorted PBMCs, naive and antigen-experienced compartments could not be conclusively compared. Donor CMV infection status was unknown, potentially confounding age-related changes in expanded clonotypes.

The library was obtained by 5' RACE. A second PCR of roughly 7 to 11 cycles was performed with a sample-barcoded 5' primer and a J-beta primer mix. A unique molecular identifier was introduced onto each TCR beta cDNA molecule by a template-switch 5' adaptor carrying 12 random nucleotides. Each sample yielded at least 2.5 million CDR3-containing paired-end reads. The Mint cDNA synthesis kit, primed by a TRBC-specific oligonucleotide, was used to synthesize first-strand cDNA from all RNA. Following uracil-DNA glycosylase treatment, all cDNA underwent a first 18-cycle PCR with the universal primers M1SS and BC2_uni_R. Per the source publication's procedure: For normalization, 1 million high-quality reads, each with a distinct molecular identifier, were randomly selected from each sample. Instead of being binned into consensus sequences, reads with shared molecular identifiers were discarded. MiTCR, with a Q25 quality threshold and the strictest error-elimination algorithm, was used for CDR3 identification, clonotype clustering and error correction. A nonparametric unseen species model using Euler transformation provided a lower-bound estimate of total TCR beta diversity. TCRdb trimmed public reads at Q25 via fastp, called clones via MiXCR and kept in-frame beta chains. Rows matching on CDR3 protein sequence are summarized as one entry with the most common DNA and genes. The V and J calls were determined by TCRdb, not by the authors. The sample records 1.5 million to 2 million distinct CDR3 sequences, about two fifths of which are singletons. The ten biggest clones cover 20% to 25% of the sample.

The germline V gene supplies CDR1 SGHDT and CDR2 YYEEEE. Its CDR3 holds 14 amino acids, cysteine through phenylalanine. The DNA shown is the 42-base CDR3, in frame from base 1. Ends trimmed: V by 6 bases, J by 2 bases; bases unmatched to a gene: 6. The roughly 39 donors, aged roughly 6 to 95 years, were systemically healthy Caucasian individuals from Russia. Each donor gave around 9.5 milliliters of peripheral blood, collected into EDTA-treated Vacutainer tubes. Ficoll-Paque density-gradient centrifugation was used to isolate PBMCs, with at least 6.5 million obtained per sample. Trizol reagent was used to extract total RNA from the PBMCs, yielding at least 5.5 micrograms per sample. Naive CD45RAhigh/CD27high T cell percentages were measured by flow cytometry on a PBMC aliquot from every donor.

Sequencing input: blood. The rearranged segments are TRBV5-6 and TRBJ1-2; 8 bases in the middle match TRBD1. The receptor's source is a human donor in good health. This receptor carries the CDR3 CASTFWTGNYGYTF. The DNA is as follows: TGTGCCAGCACCTTTTGGACAGGGAACTATGGCTACACCTTC.